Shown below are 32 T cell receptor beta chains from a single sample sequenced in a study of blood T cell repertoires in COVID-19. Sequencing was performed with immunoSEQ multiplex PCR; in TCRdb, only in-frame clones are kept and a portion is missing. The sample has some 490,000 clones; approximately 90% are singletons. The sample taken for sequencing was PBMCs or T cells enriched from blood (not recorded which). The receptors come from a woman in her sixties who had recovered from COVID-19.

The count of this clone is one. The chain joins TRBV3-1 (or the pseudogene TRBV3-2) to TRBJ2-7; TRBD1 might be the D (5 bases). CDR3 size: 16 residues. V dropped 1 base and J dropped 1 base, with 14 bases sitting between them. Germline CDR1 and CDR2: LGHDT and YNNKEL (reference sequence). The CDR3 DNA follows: TGTGCCAGCAGCCAAGGTGGAAGGGGCGCGTCCTACGAGCAGTACTTC. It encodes CASSQGGRGASYEQYF.

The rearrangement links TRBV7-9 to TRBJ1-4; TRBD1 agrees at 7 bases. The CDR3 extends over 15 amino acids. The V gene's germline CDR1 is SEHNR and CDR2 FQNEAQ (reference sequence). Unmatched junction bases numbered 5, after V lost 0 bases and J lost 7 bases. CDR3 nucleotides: TGTGCCAGCAGCTTAGCAACAGGGGCACGTGAAAAACTGTTTTTT. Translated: CASSLATGAREKLFF. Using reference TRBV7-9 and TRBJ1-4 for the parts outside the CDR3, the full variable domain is DTGVSQNPRHKITKRGQNVTFRCDPISEHNRLYWYRQTLGQGPEFLTYFQNEAQLEKSRLLSDRFSAERPKGSFSTLEIQRTEQGDSAMYLCASSLATGAREKLFFGSGTQLSVL.

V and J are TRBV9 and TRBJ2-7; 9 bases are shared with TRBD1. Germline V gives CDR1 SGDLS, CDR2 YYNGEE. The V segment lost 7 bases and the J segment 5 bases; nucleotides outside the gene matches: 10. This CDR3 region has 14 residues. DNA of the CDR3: TGTGCCAGCCCCCCGGGACAGGGTATTGACGAGCAGTACGTC. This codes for CASPPGQGIDEQYV.

This CDR3 is CASSLEEKLFF. CDR3 bases: TGTGCCAGCAGTTTGGAGGAAAAACTGTTTTTT. The chain joins TRBV28 to TRBJ1-4; no clear D gene. This CDR3 is 11 amino acids long. The germline V and J ends were trimmed by 3 bases and 8 bases, with 4 bases remaining between them. Germline CDR1 is MDHEN and CDR2 is SYDVKM.

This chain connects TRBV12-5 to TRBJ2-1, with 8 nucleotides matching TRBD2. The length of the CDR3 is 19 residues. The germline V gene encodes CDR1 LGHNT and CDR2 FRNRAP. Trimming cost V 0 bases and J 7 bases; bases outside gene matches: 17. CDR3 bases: TGTGCTAGTGGTTTGGTACCCAACGTCCTAGCGGGTTACATAAATGAGCAGTTCTTC. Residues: CASGLVPNVLAGYINEQFF.

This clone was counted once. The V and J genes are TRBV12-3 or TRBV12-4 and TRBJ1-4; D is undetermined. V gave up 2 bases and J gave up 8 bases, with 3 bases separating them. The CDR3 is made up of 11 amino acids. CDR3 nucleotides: TGTGCCAGCAGTTTACGGGAAAAACTGTTTTTT. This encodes CASSLREKLFF.

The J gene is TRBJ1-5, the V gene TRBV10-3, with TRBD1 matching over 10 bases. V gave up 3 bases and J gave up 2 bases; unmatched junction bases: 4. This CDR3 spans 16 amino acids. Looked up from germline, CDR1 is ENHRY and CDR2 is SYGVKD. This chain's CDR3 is CAISDRGTGGNQPQHF. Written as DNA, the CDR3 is TGTGCCATCAGTGATAGGGGGACAGGGGGCAATCAGCCCCAGCATTTT.

The CDR3 protein is CASTSTGFNQPQHF. The CDR3, as DNA: TGCGCCAGCACATCGACAGGGTTCAATCAGCCCCAGCATTTT. This chain connects TRBV4-1 to TRBJ1-5; 7 bases map to TRBD1. The CDR3 spans 14 residues. Trimming at V came to 7 bases and at J to 3 bases, leaving 6 bases not matched to a gene. CDR1 is MGHRA, CDR2 YSYEKL, per germline.

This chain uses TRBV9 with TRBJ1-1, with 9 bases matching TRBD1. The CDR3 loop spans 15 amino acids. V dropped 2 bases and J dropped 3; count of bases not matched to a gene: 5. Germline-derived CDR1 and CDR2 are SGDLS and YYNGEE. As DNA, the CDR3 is TGTGCCAGCAGCGTCGCACAGGGGGCTGACACTGAAGCTTTCTTT. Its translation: CASSVAQGADTEAFF.

CDR3 coding DNA: TGTGCCATCAGTGAGGGGGAGGGGATAACCTACGAGCAGTACTTC. Its protein is CAISEGEGITYEQYF. This chain links TRBV10-3 with TRBJ2-7, with 7 bases lining up with TRBD2. In germline, CDR1 is ENHRY, CDR2 SYGVKD. The CDR3 contains 15 residues. V shed 2 bases, J shed 2 bases, and the junction held 6 bases outside the gene matches.

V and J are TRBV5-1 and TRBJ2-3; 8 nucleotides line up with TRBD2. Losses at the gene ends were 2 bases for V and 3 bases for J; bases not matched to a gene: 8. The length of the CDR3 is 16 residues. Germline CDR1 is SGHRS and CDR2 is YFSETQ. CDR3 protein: CASSLGSGGNTDTQYF. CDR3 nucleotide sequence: TGCGCCAGCAGCTTAGGAAGCGGGGGTAATACAGATACGCAGTATTTT. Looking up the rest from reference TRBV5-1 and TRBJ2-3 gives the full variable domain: KAGVTQTPRYLIKTRGQQVTLSCSPISGHRSVSWYQQTPGQGLQFLFEYFSETQRNKGNFPGRFSGRQFSNSRSEMNVSTLELGDSALYLCASSLGSGGNTDTQYFGPGTRLTVL.

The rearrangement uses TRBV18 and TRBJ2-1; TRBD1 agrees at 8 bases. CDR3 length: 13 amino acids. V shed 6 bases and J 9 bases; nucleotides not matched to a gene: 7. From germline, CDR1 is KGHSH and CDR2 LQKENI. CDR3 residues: CASSTRGLGEQFF. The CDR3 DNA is TGTGCCAGCTCGACCAGGGGGCTTGGTGAGCAGTTCTTC.

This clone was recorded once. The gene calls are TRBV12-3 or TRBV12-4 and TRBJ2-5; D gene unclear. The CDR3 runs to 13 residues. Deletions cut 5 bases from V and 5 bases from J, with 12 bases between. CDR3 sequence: CASSLPPSETQYF. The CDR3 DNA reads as TGTGCCAGCAGTCTCCCCCCCTCGGAGACCCAGTACTTC.

CDR3 nucleotides: TGCGCCAGCAGCTCCGGACAGGGAGGGCATGAAAAACTGTTTTTT. Translated: CASSSGQGGHEKLFF. The J gene is TRBJ1-4, the V gene TRBV5-1; 8 bases match TRBD1. Germline CDR1 is SGHRS and CDR2 is YFSETQ. The V and J ends lost 3 bases and 6 bases, in that order; junction bases with no gene match: 7. This CDR3 contains 15 residues.

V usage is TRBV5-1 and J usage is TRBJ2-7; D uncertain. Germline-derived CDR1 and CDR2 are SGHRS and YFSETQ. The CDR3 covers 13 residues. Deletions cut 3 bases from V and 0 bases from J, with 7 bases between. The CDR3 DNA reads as TGCGCCAGCAGCTCGGTGAGCTCCTACGAGCAGTACTTC. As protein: CASSSVSSYEQYF.

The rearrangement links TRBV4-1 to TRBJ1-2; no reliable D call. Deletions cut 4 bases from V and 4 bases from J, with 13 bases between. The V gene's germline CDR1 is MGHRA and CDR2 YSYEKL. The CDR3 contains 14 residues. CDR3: CASSPPSVSYGYTF. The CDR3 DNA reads TGCGCCAGCAGCCCTCCATCGGTTTCCTATGGCTACACCTTC.

This CDR3 is CATSDWTSGGLETQYF. Here the CDR3 DNA reads TGTGCCACCAGTGATTGGACTAGCGGGGGTTTAGAGACCCAGTACTTC. This chain uses TRBV24-1 with TRBJ2-5; the match to TRBD2 covers 13 bases. Per the germline V gene, CDR1 is KGHDR and CDR2 is SFDVKD. The CDR3 totals 16 residues. With V trimmed by 2 bases and J by 4 bases, 3 bases remained unmatched.

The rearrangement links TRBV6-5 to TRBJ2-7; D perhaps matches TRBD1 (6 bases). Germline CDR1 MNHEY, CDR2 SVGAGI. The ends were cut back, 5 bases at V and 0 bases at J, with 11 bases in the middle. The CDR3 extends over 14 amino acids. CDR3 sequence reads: CASSKTGASYEQYV. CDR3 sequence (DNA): TGTGCCAGCAGTAAGACAGGTGCCTCCTACGAGCAGTACGTC.

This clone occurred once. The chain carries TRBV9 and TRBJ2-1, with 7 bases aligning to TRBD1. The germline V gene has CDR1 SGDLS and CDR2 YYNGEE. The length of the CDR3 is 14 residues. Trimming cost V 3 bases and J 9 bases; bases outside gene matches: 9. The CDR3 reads CASSADLQGREQFF. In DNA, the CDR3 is TGTGCCAGCAGCGCCGACCTACAGGGGCGTGAGCAGTTCTTC.

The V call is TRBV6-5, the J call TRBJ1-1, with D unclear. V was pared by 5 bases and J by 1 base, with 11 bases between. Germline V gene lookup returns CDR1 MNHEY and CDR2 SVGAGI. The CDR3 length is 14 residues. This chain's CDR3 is CASSHDIWNTEAFF. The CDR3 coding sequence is TGTGCCAGCAGTCACGACATTTGGAACACTGAAGCTTTCTTT.

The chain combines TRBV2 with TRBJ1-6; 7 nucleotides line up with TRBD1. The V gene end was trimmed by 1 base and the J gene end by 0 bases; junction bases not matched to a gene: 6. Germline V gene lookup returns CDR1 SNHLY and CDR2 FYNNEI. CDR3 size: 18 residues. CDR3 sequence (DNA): TGTGCCAGCAGTGAAGAGAACAGGGGAAGCTCCTATAATTCACCCCTCCACTTT. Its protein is CASSEENRGSSYNSPLHF.

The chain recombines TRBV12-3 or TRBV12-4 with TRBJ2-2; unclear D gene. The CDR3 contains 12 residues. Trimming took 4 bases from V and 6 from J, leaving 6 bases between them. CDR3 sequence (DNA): TGTGCCAGCAGTTGGCATGCCGGGGAGCTGTTTTTT. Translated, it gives CASSWHAGELFF.

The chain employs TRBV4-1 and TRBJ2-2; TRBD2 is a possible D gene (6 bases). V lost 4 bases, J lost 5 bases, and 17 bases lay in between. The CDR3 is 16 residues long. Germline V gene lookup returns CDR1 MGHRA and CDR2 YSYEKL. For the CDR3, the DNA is TGCGCCAGCAGCCGAATAAACCAGGGAGGTACCGGGGAGCTGTTTTTT. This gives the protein CASSRINQGGTGELFF.

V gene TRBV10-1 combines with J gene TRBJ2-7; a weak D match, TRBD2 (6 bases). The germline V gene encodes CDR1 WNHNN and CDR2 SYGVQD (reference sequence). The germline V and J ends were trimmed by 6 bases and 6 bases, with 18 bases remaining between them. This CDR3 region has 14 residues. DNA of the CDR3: TGCGCCAGCAGCTCCGGGACTCCTTTGGGCGAGCAGTACTTC. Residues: CASSSGTPLGEQYF.

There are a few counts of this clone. This CDR3 reads CATSRVTGARNQPQHF. The CDR3 bases are TGTGCCACCAGCAGAGTAACAGGGGCCCGCAATCAGCCCCAGCATTTT. This sequence joins TRBV15 and TRBJ1-5, with 7 bases aligning to TRBD1. The CDR3 sequence is 16 residues long. Germline-derived CDR1 and CDR2 are LNHNV and YYDKDF (reference sequence). V lost 1 base and J lost 2; bases outside the gene matches: 5.

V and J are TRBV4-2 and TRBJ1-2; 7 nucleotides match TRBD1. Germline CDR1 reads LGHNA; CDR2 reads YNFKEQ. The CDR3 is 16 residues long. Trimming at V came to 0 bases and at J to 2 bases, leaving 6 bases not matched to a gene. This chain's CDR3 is CASSQEGTGANYGYTF. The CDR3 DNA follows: TGTGCCAGCAGCCAAGAAGGTACAGGGGCGAACTATGGCTACACCTTC.

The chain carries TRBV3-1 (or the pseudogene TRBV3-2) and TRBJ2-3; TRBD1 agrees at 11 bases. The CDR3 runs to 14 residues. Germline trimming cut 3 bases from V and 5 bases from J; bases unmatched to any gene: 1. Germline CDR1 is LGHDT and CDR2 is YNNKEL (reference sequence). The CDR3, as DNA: TGTGCCAGCAGCCAGGGGACAGGGGGAGATACGCAGTATTTT. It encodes CASSQGTGGDTQYF.

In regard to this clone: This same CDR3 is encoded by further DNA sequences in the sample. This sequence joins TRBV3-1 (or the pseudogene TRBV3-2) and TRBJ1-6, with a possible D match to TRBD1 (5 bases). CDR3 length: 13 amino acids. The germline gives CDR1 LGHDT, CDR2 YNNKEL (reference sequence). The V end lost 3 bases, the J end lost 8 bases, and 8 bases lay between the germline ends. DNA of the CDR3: TGTGCCAGCAGCCAGGGGGGGGATTCACCCCTCCACTTT. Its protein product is CASSQGGDSPLHF.

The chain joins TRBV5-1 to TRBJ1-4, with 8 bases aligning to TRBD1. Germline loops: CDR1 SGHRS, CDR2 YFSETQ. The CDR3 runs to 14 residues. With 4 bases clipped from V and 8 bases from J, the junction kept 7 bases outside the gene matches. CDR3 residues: CASSGQGSGEKLFF. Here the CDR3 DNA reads TGCGCCAGCAGCGGACAGGGAAGTGGGGAAAAACTGTTTTTT. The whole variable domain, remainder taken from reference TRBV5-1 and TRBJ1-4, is KAGVTQTPRYLIKTRGQQVTLSCSPISGHRSVSWYQQTPGQGLQFLFEYFSETQRNKGNFPGRFSGRQFSNSRSEMNVSTLELGDSALYLCASSGQGSGEKLFFGSGTQLSVL.

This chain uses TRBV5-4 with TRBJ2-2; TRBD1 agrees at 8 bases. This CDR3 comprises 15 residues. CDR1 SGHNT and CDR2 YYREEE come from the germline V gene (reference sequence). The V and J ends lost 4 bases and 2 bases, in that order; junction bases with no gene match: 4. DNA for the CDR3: TGTGCCAGCAGCAGGGACAGGACTAACACCGGGGAGCTGTTTTTT. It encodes CASSRDRTNTGELFF.

CDR3 bases: TGTGCCAGCAGTCCCTCGTTCCACACCATATATTTT. Protein: CASSPSFHTIYF. V usage is TRBV6-5 and J usage is TRBJ1-3; D remains ambiguous. Deletions cut 5 bases from V and 8 bases from J, with 10 bases between. The CDR3 loop spans 12 amino acids. The germline gives CDR1 MNHEY, CDR2 SVGAGI.

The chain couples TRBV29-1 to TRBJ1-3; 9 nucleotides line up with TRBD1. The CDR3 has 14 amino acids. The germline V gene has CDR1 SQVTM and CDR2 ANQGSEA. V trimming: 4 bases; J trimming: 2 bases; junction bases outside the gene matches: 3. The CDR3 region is CSVGGQGTGNTIYF. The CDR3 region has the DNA TGCAGCGTTGGGGGACAGGGAACTGGAAACACCATATATTTT.